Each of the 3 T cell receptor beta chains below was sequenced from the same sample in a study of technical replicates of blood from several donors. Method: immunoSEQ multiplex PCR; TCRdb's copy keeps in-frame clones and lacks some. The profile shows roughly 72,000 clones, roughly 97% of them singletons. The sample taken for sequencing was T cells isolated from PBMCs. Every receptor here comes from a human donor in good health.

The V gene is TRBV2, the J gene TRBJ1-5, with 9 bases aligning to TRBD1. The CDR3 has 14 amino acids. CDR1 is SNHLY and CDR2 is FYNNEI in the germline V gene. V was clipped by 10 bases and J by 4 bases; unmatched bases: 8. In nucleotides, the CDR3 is TGTGCCACCAGGGTAGGGACAGGGAATCAGCCCCAGCATTTT. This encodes CATRVGTGNQPQHF.

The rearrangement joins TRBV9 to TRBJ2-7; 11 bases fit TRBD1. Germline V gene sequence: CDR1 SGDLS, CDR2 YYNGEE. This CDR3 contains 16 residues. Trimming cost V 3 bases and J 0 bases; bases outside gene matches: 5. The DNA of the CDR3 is TGTGCCAGCAGCGGCCGGGACAGGGGGGACTCCTACGAGCAGTACTTC. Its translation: CASSGRDRGDSYEQYF.

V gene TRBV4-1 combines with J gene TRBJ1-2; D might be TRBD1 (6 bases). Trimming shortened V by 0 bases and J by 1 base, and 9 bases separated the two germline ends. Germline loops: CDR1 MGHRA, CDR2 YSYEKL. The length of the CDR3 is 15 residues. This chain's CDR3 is CASSQERGNNYGYTF. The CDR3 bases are TGCGCCAGCAGCCAAGAAAGGGGGAATAACTATGGCTACACCTTC.